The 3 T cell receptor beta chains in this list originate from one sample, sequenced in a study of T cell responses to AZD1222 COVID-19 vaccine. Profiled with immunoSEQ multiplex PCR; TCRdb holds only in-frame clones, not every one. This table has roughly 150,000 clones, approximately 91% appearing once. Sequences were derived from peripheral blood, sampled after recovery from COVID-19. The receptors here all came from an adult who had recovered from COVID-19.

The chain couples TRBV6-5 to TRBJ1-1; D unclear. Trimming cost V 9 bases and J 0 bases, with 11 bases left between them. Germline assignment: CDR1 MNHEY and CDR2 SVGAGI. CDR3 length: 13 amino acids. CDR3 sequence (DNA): TGTGCCAGTACCCGGAACATGAACACTGAAGCTTTCTTT. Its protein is CASTRNMNTEAFF.

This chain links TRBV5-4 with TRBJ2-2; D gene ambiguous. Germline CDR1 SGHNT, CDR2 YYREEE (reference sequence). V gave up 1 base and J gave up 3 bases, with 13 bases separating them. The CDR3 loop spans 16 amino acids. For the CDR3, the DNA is TGTGCCAGCAGCTTGAACGGTGGGGTTGACACCGGGGAGCTGTTTTTT. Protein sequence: CASSLNGGVDTGELFF.

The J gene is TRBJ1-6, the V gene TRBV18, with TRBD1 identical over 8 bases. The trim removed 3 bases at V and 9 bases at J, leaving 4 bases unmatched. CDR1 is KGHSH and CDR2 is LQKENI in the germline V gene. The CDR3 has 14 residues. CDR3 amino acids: CASSPDRGASPLHF. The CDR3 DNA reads TGTGCCAGCTCACCCGACAGGGGAGCTTCACCCCTCCACTTT.